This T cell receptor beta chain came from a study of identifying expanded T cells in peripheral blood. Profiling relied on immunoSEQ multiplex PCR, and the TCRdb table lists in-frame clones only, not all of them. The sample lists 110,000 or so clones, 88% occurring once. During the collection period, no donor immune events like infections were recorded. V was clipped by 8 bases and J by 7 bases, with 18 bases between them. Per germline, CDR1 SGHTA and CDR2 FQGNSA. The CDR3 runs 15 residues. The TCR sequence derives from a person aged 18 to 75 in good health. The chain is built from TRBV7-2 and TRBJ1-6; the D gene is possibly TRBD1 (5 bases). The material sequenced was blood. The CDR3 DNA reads TGTGCCAGCCTCACCCGGGACTCGCAAAATTCACCCCTCCACTTT. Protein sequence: CASLTRDSQNSPLHF.